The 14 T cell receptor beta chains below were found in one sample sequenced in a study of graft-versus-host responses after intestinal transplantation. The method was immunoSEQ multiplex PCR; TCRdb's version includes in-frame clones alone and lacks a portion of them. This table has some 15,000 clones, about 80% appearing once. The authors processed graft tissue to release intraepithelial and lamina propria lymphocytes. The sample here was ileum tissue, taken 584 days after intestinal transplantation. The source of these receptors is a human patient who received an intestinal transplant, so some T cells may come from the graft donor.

The CDR3 sequence is CASSQGGTDTQYF. The CDR3 DNA sequence: TGTGCCAGCAGCCAGGGAGGCACAGATACGCAGTATTTT. The rearrangement links TRBV14 to TRBJ2-3; a weak D match, TRBD2 (5 bases). The V and J ends lost 3 bases and 1 base respectively, with 5 bases between them. The germline V gene encodes CDR1 SGHDN and CDR2 FVKESK. This CDR3 has 13 residues.

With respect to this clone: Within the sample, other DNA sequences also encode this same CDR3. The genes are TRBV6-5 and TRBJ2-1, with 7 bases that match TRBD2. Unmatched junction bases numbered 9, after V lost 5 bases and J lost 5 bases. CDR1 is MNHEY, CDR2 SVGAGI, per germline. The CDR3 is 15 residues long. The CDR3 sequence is CASSPSGGPNNEQFF. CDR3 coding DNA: TGTGCCAGCAGTCCCTCGGGGGGACCTAACAATGAGCAGTTCTTC.

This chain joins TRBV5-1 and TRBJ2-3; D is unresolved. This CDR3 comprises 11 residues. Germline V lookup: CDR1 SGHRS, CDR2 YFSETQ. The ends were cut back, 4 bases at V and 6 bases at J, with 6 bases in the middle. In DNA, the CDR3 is TGCGCCAGCAGCGTAGGGGATACGCAGTATTTT. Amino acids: CASSVGDTQYF.

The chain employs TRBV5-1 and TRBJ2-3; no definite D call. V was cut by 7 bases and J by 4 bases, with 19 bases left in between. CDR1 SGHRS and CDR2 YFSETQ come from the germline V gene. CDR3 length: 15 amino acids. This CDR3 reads CASSWSSVQADTQYF. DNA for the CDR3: TGCGCCAGCTCGTGGTCATCCGTTCAGGCAGATACGCAGTATTTT.

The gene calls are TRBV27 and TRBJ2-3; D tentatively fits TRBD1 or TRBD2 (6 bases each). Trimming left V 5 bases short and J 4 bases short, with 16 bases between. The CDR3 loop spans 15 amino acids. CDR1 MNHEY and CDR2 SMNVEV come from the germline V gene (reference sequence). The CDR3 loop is CASSVMGGRADTQYF. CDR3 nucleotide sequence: TGTGCCAGCAGTGTCATGGGGGGCCGGGCAGATACGCAGTATTTT.

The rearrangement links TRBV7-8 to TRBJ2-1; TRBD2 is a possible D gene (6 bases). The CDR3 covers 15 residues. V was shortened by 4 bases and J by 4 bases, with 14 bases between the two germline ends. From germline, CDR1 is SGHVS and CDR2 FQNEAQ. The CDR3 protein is CASSSLAPGYNEQFF. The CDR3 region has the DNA TGTGCCAGCAGCTCCCTAGCGCCCGGTTACAATGAGCAGTTCTTC.

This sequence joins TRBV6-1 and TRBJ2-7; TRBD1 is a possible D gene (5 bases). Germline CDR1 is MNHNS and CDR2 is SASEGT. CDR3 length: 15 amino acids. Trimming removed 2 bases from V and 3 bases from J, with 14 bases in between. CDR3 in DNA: TGTGCCAGCAGTGAATTATTTCAGGGCAACTACGAGCAGTACTTC. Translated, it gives CASSELFQGNYEQYF.

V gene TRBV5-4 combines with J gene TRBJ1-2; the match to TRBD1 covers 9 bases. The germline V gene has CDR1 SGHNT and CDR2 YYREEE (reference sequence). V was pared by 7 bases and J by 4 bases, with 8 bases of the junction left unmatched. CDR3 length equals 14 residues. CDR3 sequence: CASGTGQGFYGYTF. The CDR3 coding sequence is TGTGCCAGCGGTACCGGACAGGGGTTCTATGGCTACACCTTC.

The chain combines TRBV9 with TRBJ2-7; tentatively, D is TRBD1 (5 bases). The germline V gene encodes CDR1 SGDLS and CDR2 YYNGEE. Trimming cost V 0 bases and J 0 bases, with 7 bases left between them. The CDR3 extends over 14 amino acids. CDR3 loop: CASSVGGSSYEQYF. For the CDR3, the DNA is TGTGCCAGCAGCGTAGGGGGCAGCTCCTACGAGCAGTACTTC.

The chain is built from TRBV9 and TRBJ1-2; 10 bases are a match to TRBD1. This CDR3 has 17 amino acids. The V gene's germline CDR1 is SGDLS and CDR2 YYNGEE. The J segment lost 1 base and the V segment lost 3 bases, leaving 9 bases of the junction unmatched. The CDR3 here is CASSGLPGQGSNYGYTF. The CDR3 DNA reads TGTGCCAGCAGCGGTCTACCGGGACAGGGGAGTAACTATGGCTACACCTTC.

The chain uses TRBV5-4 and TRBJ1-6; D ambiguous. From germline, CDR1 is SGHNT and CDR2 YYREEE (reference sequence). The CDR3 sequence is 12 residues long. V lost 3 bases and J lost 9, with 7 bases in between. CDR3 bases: TGTGCCAGCAGCTACAGCGGTTCACCCCTCCACTTT. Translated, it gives CASSYSGSPLHF.

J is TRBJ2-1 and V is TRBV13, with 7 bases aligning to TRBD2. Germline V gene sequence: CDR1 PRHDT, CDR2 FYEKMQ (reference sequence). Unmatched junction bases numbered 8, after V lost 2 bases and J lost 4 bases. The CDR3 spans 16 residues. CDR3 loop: CASSLIMRGNYNEQFF. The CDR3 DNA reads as TGTGCCAGCAGCTTAATTATGCGGGGGAATTACAATGAGCAGTTCTTC.

The CDR3 coding sequence is TGTGCCACCAGCAGAAAAATACAGCACACTAGCACAGATACGCAGTATTTT. Amino acids: CATSRKIQHTSTDTQYF. The V call is TRBV15, the J call TRBJ2-3; D is unclear. The CDR3 extends over 17 amino acids. Between the trimmed V and J ends, which lost 2 bases and 0 bases, there was a span of 15 bases. CDR1 is LNHNV, CDR2 YYDKDF, per germline (reference sequence). Supplemented by reference TRBV15 and TRBJ2-3, the full variable domain reads DAMVIQNPRYQVTQFGKPVTLSCSQTLNHNVMYWYQQKSSQAPKLLFHYYDKDFNNEADTPDNFQSRRPNTSFCFLDIRSPGLGDTAMYLCATSRKIQHTSTDTQYFGPGTRLTVL.

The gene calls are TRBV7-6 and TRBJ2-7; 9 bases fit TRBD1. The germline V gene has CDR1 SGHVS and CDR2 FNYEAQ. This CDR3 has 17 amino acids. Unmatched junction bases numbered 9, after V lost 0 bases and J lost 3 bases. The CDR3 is CASSLAGSGTGYYEQYF. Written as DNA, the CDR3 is TGTGCCAGCAGCTTAGCTGGGTCGGGGACAGGGTACTACGAGCAGTACTTC.